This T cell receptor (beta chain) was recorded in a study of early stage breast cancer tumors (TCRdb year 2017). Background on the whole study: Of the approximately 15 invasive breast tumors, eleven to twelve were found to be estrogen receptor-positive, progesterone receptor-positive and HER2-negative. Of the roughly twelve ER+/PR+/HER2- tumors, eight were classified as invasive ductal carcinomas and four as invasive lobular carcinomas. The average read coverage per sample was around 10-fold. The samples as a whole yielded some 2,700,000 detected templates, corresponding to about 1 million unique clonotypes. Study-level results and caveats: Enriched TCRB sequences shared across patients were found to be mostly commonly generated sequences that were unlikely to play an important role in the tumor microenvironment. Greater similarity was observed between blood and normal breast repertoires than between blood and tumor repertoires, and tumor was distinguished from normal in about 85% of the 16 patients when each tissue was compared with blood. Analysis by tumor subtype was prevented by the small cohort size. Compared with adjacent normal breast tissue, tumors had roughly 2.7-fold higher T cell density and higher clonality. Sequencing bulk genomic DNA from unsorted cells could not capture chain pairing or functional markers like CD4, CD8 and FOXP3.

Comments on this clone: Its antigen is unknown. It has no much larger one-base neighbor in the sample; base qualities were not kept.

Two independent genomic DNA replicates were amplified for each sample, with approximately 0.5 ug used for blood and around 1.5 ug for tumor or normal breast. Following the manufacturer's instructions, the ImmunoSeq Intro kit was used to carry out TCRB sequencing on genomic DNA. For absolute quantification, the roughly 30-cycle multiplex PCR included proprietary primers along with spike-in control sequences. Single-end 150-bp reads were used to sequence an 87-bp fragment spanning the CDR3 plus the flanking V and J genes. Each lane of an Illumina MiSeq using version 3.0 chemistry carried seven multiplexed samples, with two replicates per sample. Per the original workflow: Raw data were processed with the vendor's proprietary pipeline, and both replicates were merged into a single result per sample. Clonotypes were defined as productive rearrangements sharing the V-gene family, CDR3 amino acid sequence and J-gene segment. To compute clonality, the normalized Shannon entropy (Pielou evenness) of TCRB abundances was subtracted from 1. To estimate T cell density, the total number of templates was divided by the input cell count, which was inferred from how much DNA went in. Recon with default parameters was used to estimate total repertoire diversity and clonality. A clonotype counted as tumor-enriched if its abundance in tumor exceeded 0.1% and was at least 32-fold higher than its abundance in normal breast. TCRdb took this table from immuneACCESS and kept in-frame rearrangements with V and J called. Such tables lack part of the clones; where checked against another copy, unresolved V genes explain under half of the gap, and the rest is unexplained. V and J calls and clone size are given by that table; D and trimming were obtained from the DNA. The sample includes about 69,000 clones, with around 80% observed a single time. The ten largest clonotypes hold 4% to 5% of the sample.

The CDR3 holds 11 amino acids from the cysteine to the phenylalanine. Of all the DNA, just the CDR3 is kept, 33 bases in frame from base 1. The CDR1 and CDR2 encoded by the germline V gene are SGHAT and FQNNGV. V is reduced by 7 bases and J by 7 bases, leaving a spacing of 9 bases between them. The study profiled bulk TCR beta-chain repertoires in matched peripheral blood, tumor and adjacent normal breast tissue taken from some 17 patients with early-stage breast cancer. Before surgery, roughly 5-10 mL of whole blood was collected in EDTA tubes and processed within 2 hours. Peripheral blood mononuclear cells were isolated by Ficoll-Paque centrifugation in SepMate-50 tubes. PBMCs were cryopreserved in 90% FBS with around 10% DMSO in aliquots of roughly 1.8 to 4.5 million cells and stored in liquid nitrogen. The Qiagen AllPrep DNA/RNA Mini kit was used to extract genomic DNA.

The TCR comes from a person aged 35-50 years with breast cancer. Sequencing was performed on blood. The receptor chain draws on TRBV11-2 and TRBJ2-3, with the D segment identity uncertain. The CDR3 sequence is CASNLANTQYF. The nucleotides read TGTGCCAGCAATTTGGCAAATACGCAGTATTTT.